The present TCR beta chain was sequenced within a study of T cell responses to AZD1222 COVID-19 vaccine. About the research overall: Some second doses came at about 4 weeks and others at about 12 weeks; these were pooled.

The V gene end was trimmed by 5 bases and the J gene end by 1 base; junction bases not matched to a gene: 6. Germline CDR1 is MNHNY and CDR2 is SVGAGI (reference sequence). This CDR3 comprises 17 residues. As for this clone: Its cognate antigen is unknown.

Sequencing was performed with immunoSEQ multiplex PCR; in TCRdb, only in-frame clones are kept and a portion is missing. In the table there are about 110,000 clones, around 87% of which are singletons. Notes on the study in general: Vaccine-associated CD4 TCRs ranged over spike, dominating at 160-218 and 743-854.

V gene TRBV6-6 combines with J gene TRBJ2-5; 14 bases map to TRBD2. Sample: peripheral blood, taken on day 0 of AZD1222 vaccination. The receptor comes from an adult in good health. Here the CDR3 reads CASSPGLAGEVQETQYF. The CDR3 DNA reads TGTGCCAGCAGTCCGGGACTAGCGGGAGAGGTCCAAGAGACCCAGTACTTC.